The clone carrying this TCR beta chain occurred a few times. Its matching antigen is unknown. The sample originates from a study of beta chain features in type 1 diabetes. General observations from the study: Shortening that was moderate but significant affected the TCRB CDR3s of Type 1 diabetes patients in all four CD4+ subsets. Whether TCRB rearrangement is influenced by HLA type was left unresolved in this analysis.

Investigators reverse transcribed all isolated RNA, so they sequenced expressed TCRB transcripts. About 3.7 million reads on average were seen across naive, central memory and regulatory T cell samples. Data came from immunoSEQ multiplex PCR; TCRdb stores just in-frame clones and leaves some out. The sample holds under 150,000 clones, 17% seen once. The CDR3 extends over 16 amino acids. CDR1 and CDR2 from the germline V gene are MDHEN and SYDVKM. After removal of 4 bases from V and 4 bases from J, the junction contained 9 bases not matched to a gene. Sorting with CD45RO/CCR7/CD25/CD127/CD95/CD27 yielded naive, central memory, regulatory and stem-like memory CD4+ cells. Purities in excess of 95% were seen in all sorted populations.

This chain uses TRBV28 with TRBJ2-1, with 8 positions matching TRBD2. The sample taken for sequencing was central memory CD4+ T cells from blood. This TCR came from a young man with type 1 diabetes. The CDR3 bases are TGTGCCAGCAGTTCAGGATCCAGCGGGGGTTACAATGAGCAGTTCTTC. Amino acids: CASSSGSSGGYNEQFF.